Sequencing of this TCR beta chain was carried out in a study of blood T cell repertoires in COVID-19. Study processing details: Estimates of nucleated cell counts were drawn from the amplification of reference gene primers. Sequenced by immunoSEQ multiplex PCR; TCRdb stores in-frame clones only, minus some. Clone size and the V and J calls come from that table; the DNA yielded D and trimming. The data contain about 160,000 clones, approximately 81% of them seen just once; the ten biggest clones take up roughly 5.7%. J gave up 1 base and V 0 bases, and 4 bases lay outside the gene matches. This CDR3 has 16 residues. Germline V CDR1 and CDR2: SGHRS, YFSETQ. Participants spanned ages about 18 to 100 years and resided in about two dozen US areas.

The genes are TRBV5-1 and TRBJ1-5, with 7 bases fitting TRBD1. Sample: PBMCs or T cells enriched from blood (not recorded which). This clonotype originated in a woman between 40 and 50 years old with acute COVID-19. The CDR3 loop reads CASSLDGGQSNQPQHF. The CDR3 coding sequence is TGCGCCAGCAGCTTGGACGGGGGACAGAGCAATCAGCCCCAGCATTTT.